Listed below are T cell receptor beta chains from one sample, sequenced in a study of cytomegalovirus exposure and HLA in healthy donors. Some clones are missing from TCRdb's copy, which holds only in-frame ones; the method was immunoSEQ multiplex PCR. Among tens of thousands of clones listed, around 89% were seen once. The specimen was PBMCs. The receptor source for this set is a woman aged 18-29 years in good health and CMV-seronegative. Both conserved end residues are part of each CDR3. D genes are given only for firm matches. Clone size is stated in some rows and not others, as once, few, many or a class when expanded.

-	TRBJ2-5	TRBV28	-	TGTGCCAGCAGAGAAGACAGGTACCTTGTGAAGACCCAGTACTTC	CASREDRYLVKTQYF
once	TRBJ1-2	TRBV27	TRBD1	TGTGCCAGCAGTTTATTGGGGGGACAGAACTATGGCTACACCTTC	CASSLLGGQNYGYTF
-	TRBJ2-1	TRBV6-5	-	TGTGCCAGCAGCCGCGGACAGGAGCAGTTCTTC	CASSRGQEQFF
-	TRBJ2-3	TRBV5-1	TRBD1	TGCGCCAGCAGCTTGTCTCAGGGGGAGACAGATACGCAGTATTTT	CASSLSQGETDTQYF
-	TRBJ2-7	TRBV6-6	TRBD2	TGTGCCAGCAGTTACTCCAGACTAGCGGGCTACGAGCAGTACTTC	CASSYSRLAGYEQYF
-	TRBJ2-5	TRBV18	-	TGTGCCAGCTCACCCGGGGAGACCCAGTACTTC	CASSPGETQYF
-	TRBJ2-7	TRBV6-1	TRBD2	TGTGCCAGCGTTGGACTGGCGGGAGGTCAATCCGAGCAGTACTTC	CASVGLAGGQSEQYF
-	TRBJ2-1	TRBV28	-	TGTGCCAGCTTAACGCGTCATGAGCAGTTCTTC	CASLTRHEQFF
-	TRBJ2-1	TRBV2	-	TGTGCCAGCAACGAGCGTGCGAACTCCTACAATGAGCAGTTCTTC	CASNERANSYNEQFF
-	TRBJ1-4	TRBV15	-	TGTGCCACCAGCAGAGGGAACAGGGATAGTGAAAAACTGTTTTTT	CATSRGNRDSEKLFF
-	TRBJ1-5	TRBV19	-	TGTGCCAGTAGTATATCGGGGGGCAGGGTGAATCAGCCCCAGCATTTT	CASSISGGRVNQPQHF
-	TRBJ1-1	TRBV28	-	TGTGCCAGCAGGCAAGCCCTGTCTGAAGCTTTCTTT	CASRQALSEAFF
-	TRBJ2-7	TRBV5-1	-	TGCGCCAGCAGCCCGAGGACAGACTCCTCCGAGCAGTACTTC	CASSPRTDSSEQYF
-	TRBJ1-2	TRBV7-9	TRBD1	TGTGCCAGCAGCTTAGAGGGTACAGGGGCCTCTAACTATGGCTACACCTTC	CASSLEGTGASNYGYTF
once	TRBJ2-7	TRBV27	-	TGTGCCAGTTCGAGGGGGAGCTCCTACGAGCAGTACTTC	CASSRGSSYEQYF
-	TRBJ2-7	TRBV7-9	-	TGTGCCAGCACCGAGACAGCATCCTACGAGCAGTACTTC	CASTETASYEQYF
-	TRBJ1-1	TRBV5-1	-	TGCGCCAGCAGCTCTCGACAGGTCCAGAACACTGAAGCTTTCTTT	CASSSRQVQNTEAFF
-	TRBJ2-7	TRBV7-9	-	TGTGCCAGCAGTTCGCGAACTAGCCCCTACGAGCAGTACTTC	CASSSRTSPYEQYF
-	TRBJ2-1	TRBV7-8	TRBD2	TGTGCCAGCAGCTTAGGGTATAATAGCGGGAGGTTTGAGCAGTTCTTC	CASSLGYNSGRFEQFF
-	TRBJ2-1	TRBV6-1	-	TGTGCCACCGAGAGGGGGGGTGACAATGAGCAGTTCTTC	CATERGGDNEQFF